This T cell receptor beta chain came from a study of CD8 T cells in Susac syndrome (dated by TCRdb to between 2018 and 2021). Looking at the study overall: Whether CD8+ T cell activation and differentiation in Susac syndrome was antigen driven was tested using repertoire sequencing. CD8+ T cell repertoire clonality was compared between 11 to 12 healthy donors, some 14 Susac syndrome patients and 15 or so multiple sclerosis patients. Points the paper makes about the study in general: The study acknowledged that relatively few individuals were included in the TCR sequencing and HLA analysis.

High-throughput TCR beta sequencing profiled peripheral blood CD8+ and CD4+ T cells from healthy donors, Susac syndrome patients and multiple sclerosis patients. The multiple sclerosis controls were treatment-naive patients who had stable or active relapsing-remitting disease and met the revised McDonald criteria. Bulk CD8+ and CD4+ T cells were purified magnetically by negative isolation, whereas CD8+ TEMRA cells were enriched by FACS. Blood was collected in EDTA tubes and processed within 24 hours, with PBMCs isolated through density gradient centrifugation. PBMCs intended for TCR sequencing were cryopreserved in liquid nitrogen and thawed later in a water bath at 37 degrees C. The sorted or isolated CD4+, CD8+ and CD8+ TEMRA cells reached a purity of at least 90%. For this clonotype: Its recognized antigen is unknown. Per-base quality was not reported, and no clone a single base away is much larger than it.

As encoded in the germline V gene (reference sequence), CDR1 is LNHNV while CDR2 is YYDKDF. The germline ends are 8 bases apart after V is trimmed by 1 base and J by 5 bases. The CDR3 measures 14 amino acids from cysteine to phenylalanine. CDR3 DNA is the only sequence kept; it has 42 bases, read in frame from the first base. RNA was extracted using the RNeasy kit, and about 0.5 to 1 ug of the RNA was reverse transcribed with random hexamers. The immunoSEQ multiplex PCR assay, covering 54 Vbeta and 13 Jbeta segments, was used to amplify TCR beta CDR3 regions. To correct PCR amplification bias, a synthetic template baseline was used for both primer optimization and computational correction. On the study's bioinformatics: Reads were assigned to V, D and J genes according to IMGT and analyzed in immunoSEQ Analyzer, with only productive sequences retained. Clonality was calculated as one minus the Shannon entropy normalized by log2 of the number of productive unique sequences. Public and private clones were assessed among the 100 most prevalent clones of each patient and control. A clone was defined as Susac-specific if it was absent from the healthy and MS cohorts, from 950 to 1,300 published viral clones and from other ImmuneACCESS disease sequences. Using fastp trimming at Q25 and MiXCR clonotype assembly, TCRdb reanalyzed the public sequencing data and kept in-frame beta chains. Every entry covers one CDR3 protein and lists the most common genes and DNA from its rows. What appears here as the V and J calls and clone size reflects TCRdb's work, not the paper's. Present in this sample are approximately 120,000 distinct CDR3 sequences, 85% to 95% of which were seen just once. The ten largest clonotypes hold roughly 0.33% of the sample.

The origin of this receptor is a human donor with multiple sclerosis. The chain is encoded by TRBV15 joined to TRBJ2-2, with TRBD1 tentatively as D gene (5 bases match). Sequencing was performed on CD8+ T cells from PBMCs. Here the CDR3 is given as CATSRVQGTGELFF. The sequenced DNA is TGTGCCACCAGCAGAGTGCAGGGTACCGGGGAGCTGTTTTTT.